This T cell receptor beta chain was documented in a study of blood T cells in healthy people across ages. Then a second PCR, running roughly 7 to 11 cycles, was carried out with a sample-barcoded 5' primer and a J-beta primer mix. TCRdb re-analysed the 5' RACE reads in MiXCR, keeping a single row per CDR3 protein. The sample carries under 2 million distinct CDR3 sequences, about 32% recorded once. Peripheral blood samples of roughly 10 milliliters were drawn from each donor. CDR3 length equals 16 residues. Germline CDR1 and CDR2: MGHRA and YSYEKL. Trimming took off 0 bases at V and 5 bases at J, with 14 bases between the two ends.

Material for sequencing was blood. The TCR comes from a woman aged 30 to 39 in good health. The chain uses TRBV4-1 and TRBJ2-1; D may match TRBD1 or TRBD2 (5 bases each). The CDR3 loop reads CASSQDRGLTDNEQFF. The DNA for the CDR3 is TGCGCCAGCAGCCAAGATCGGGGCCTGACAGACAATGAGCAGTTCTTC.